This TCR beta chain was identified in a study of monozygotic twins with inflammatory bowel disease. General study points: Differing immunosuppressive treatments may have added variability to patient repertoires.

Concerning this clonotype itself: Its specificity is unknown.

TCRdb re-called the 5' RACE reads, yielding one record per CDR3 amino acid sequence without DNA. The table for this sample gives 200,000 to 250,000 distinct CDR3 sequences. The CDR3 spans 14 residues. Looked up from germline, CDR1 is SGHRS and CDR2 is YFSETQ. The sequencing sample was made of blood. The rearrangement links TRBV5-1 to TRBJ2-7; TCRdb's assignment of TRBD1 cannot be checked, as there is no DNA. The receptor's source is a human donor with ulcerative colitis or Crohn's disease, or a healthy co-twin of an affected twin (not recorded which). CDR3 residues: CASSFGGTSYEQYF.